The rows below give T cell receptor beta chains drawn from one sample of a study of Tregs in tolerant kidney transplant recipients. Antigens of these TCRs are unknown. Clones were read by immunoSEQ multiplex PCR, and TCRdb kept only the in-frame ones, dropping some. The table has under 20,000 clones, about 53% seen once. Here the sequenced sample was CD4+ T cells from blood cultured with allogeneic cells, taken before the transplant. Source of these receptors: a human patient who received a combined kidney and bone marrow transplant. CDR3s include the opening cysteine and the closing phenylalanine or tryptophan. The D gene is left open where the match is weak. The size field is filled for only some rows; it gives once, few, many or a size class.

j_call v_call clone_size d_call cdr3_aa cdr3_nt
TRBJ2-7 TRBV10-3 once - CAISEHLSAGESYEQYF TGTGCCATCAGTGAGCACTTATCTGCCGGGGAATCCTACGAGCAGTACTTC
TRBJ2-2 TRBV9 few - CASSVVPLGGTGELFF TGTGCCAGCAGCGTAGTTCCTCTAGGAGGGACCGGGGAGCTGTTTTTT
TRBJ2-2 TRBV5-1 - - CASSFSHQADTGELFF TGCGCCAGCAGCTTCTCCCATCAGGCCGACACCGGGGAGCTGTTTTTT
TRBJ1-1 TRBV11-3 - TRBD1 CASILQGMTEAFF TGTGCCAGCATACTACAGGGGATGACTGAAGCTTTCTTT
TRBJ1-5 TRBV5-1 - - CASSLAGYSNQPQHF TGCGCCAGCAGCTTGGCAGGATATAGCAATCAGCCCCAGCATTTT
TRBJ1-2 TRBV9 - TRBD1 CASSARRGLGGYTF TGTGCCAGCAGCGCACGTAGGGGGCTCGGTGGCTACACCTTC
TRBJ2-2 TRBV29-1 - TRBD2 CSGTSGGENPNTGELFF TGCAGCGGAACTAGCGGGGGCGAGAATCCGAACACCGGGGAGCTGTTTTTT
TRBJ1-3 TRBV4-2 - - CASSQSQGGNTIYF TGTGCCAGCAGCCAATCTCAGGGAGGAAACACCATATATTTT
TRBJ2-7 TRBV7-3 - - CASSPPSYYEQYF TGTGCCAGCAGCCCCCCGTCCTACTACGAGCAGTACTTC
TRBJ1-1 TRBV6-6 few - CASSKQVRDTEAFF TGTGCCAGCAGTAAACAGGTAAGGGACACTGAAGCTTTCTTT
TRBJ2-3 TRBV7-2 - TRBD1 CASSLKTGVSTDTQYF TGTGCCAGCAGCTTAAAGACAGGGGTCAGCACAGATACGCAGTATTTT
TRBJ2-2 TRBV15 few TRBD1 CATRREDRGFDGELFF TGTGCCACCAGGAGGGAGGACAGGGGATTTGACGGGGAGCTGTTTTTT
TRBJ2-3 TRBV6-5 few - CASSLLRTSNTQYF TGTGCCAGCAGCCTCCTTAGGACTTCGAATACGCAGTATTTT
TRBJ1-4 TRBV28 once TRBD1 CASSLTGGFITNEKLFF TGTGCCAGCAGTTTAACAGGGGGCTTTATCACTAATGAAAAACTGTTTTTT
TRBJ1-2 TRBV6-5 - - CASSPRRGVGSYTF TGTGCCAGCAGCCCCCGCCGGGGGGTAGGTAGCTACACCTTC
TRBJ2-1 TRBV19 - TRBD2 CASSTGLASIDEQFF TGTGCCAGTAGTACGGGACTAGCAAGTATAGATGAGCAGTTCTTC
TRBJ1-2 TRBV7-9 once - CASSLAHRTAGYTF TGTGCCAGCAGCTTAGCTCACAGGACGGCCGGCTACACCTTC
TRBJ2-7 TRBV9 once - CASSGRDTYYEQYF TGTGCCAGCAGCGGCCGGGACACCTACTACGAGCAGTACTTC
TRBJ2-3 TRBV5-1 few - CASSRGTSRTSSTDTQYF TGCGCCAGCAGTCGGGGTACTTCAAGGACCTCTAGCACAGATACGCAGTATTTT
TRBJ2-7 TRBV27 - TRBD2 CASSPYVLSGRAHYEQYF TGTGCCAGCAGTCCTTATGTCCTTAGCGGGAGGGCCCACTACGAGCAGTACTTC
TRBJ2-7 TRBV5-6 - - CASSQYRGWSYEQYF TGTGCCAGCAGCCAGTATCGGGGGTGGTCCTACGAGCAGTACTTC
TRBJ2-3 TRBV7-6 - - CASSLWRGVTDTQYF TGTGCCAGCAGCTTATGGAGGGGAGTCACAGATACGCAGTATTTT
TRBJ2-1 TRBV23-1 few - CASSQPPVGTAPSNEQFF TGCGCCAGCAGTCAACCCCCTGTAGGGACTGCCCCATCCAATGAGCAGTTCTTC
TRBJ2-1 TRBV4-3 few - CASSPSEGGPANEQFF TGCGCCAGCAGCCCAAGTGAGGGTGGACCAGCCAATGAGCAGTTCTTC
TRBJ2-3 TRBV9 - - CASSVGWSGRSTDTQYF TGTGCCAGCAGCGTGGGATGGTCGGGAAGGAGCACAGATACGCAGTATTTT
TRBJ1-2 TRBV6-5 few TRBD1 CASIAGGDYGYTF TGTGCCAGCATTGCAGGGGGCGACTATGGCTACACCTTC
TRBJ1-4 TRBV7-9 large - CASSPGRRGEKLFF TGTGCCAGCAGCCCGGGGAGGAGGGGTGAAAAACTGTTTTTT
TRBJ1-6 TRBV19 few TRBD1 CASSIRDRVSPLHF TGTGCCAGTAGTATACGGGACAGGGTATCACCCCTCCACTTT
TRBJ1-5 TRBV13 - - CASSSRNQPQHF TGTGCCAGCAGTTCCAGAAATCAGCCCCAGCATTTT
TRBJ2-1 TRBV2 - TRBD2 CASKIRTSGRYNEQFF TGTGCCAGCAAAATTAGGACTAGCGGACGCTACAATGAGCAGTTCTTC
TRBJ1-3 TRBV5-1 few - CASSQEGSSGNTIYF TGCGCCAGCAGCCAGGAAGGGAGCTCTGGAAACACCATATATTTT
TRBJ1-6 TRBV5-4 few TRBD1 CASKGQGLSPLHF TGTGCCAGCAAGGGACAGGGGCTCTCCCCCCTCCACTTT
TRBJ2-3 TRBV7-8 - TRBD2 CASSLVAGVDTQYF TGTGCCAGCAGCTTAGTGGCGGGAGTAGATACGCAGTATTTT
TRBJ2-1 TRBV9 - TRBD1 CASSSTPTGGFSSYNEQFF TGTGCCAGCAGCTCTACCCCGACAGGGGGCTTTAGCTCCTACAATGAGCAGTTCTTC
TRBJ2-7 TRBV7-2 - - CASSTGYAYEQYF TGTGCCAGCAGCACGGGGTACGCGTACGAGCAGTACTTC
TRBJ2-5 TRBV2 - TRBD1 CASRPGTAAQETQYF TGTGCCAGCAGACCCGGGACAGCTGCCCAAGAGACCCAGTACTTC